These 8 T cell receptor beta chains originate from one sample sequenced in a study of long-term antiretroviral therapy in people with HIV. Version v3.0 of the immunoSEQ assay ran at survey level. Sequenced by immunoSEQ multiplex PCR; TCRdb stores in-frame clones only, minus some. The sample contains more than 20,000 clones, approximately 80% of which appear only once. The material was unsorted PBMCs, obtained 1.2 years after starting antiretroviral therapy. These receptors all stem from a middle-aged woman with HIV.

The genes are TRBV13 and TRBJ2-1; 8 bases are shared with TRBD1. The CDR3 totals 14 residues. Trimming removed 5 bases from V and 9 bases from J; junction bases left unmatched: 9. CDR1 PRHDT and CDR2 FYEKMQ come from the germline V gene (reference sequence). For the CDR3, the DNA is TGTGCCAGCAGCATCCGGGACAGGACCCCTGAGCAGTTCTTC. Protein sequence: CASSIRDRTPEQFF. The full variable domain, in which reference TRBV13 and TRBJ2-1 provide the parts outside the CDR3, is AAGVIQSPRHLIKEKRETATLKCYPIPRHDTVYWYQQGPGQDPQFLISFYEKMQSDKGSIPDRFSAQQFSDYHSELNMSSLELGDSALYFCASSIRDRTPEQFFGPGTRLTVL.

The CDR3 DNA reads TGTGCCAGCTCACCAGCGGGGGCTATCGGGGAGCTGTTTTTT. This sequence encodes CASSPAGAIGELFF. The chain links TRBV18 to TRBJ2-2; D is perhaps TRBD2 (7 bases). Germline V gives CDR1 KGHSH, CDR2 LQKENI. This CDR3 region has 14 residues. V lost 2 bases and J lost 7, with 11 bases in between.

This sequence joins TRBV11-1 and TRBJ1-1; unclear D gene. This CDR3 has 13 residues. Germline CDR1 SGHAT, CDR2 FQDESV (reference sequence). With 2 bases removed from V and 1 base from J, the gap between germline ends came to 5 bases. The CDR3 sequence is CASSLHRNTEAFF. DNA for the CDR3: TGTGCCAGCAGCTTACATAGGAACACTGAAGCTTTCTTT.

V and J are TRBV27 and TRBJ1-5; D is uncertain. CDR1 and CDR2 from the germline V gene are MNHEY and SMNVEV (reference sequence). The CDR3 loop spans 13 amino acids. V lost 2 bases to trimming and J lost 5 bases, with 7 bases between them. The CDR3 here is CASSLLGDQPQHF. The DNA for the CDR3 is TGTGCCAGCAGTTTACTAGGAGATCAGCCCCAGCATTTT.

The CDR3 sequence is CASSPGQASYEQYF. The CDR3 nucleotides read TGCGCCAGCAGCCCAGGACAGGCCTCCTACGAGCAGTACTTC. V is TRBV4-3 and J is TRBJ2-7, with TRBD1 identical over 7 bases. Per germline, CDR1 LGHNA and CDR2 YSLEER. CDR3 length equals 14 residues. Germline trimming cut 4 bases from V and 0 bases from J; bases unmatched to any gene: 3.

This chain connects TRBV9 to TRBJ2-1; D is possibly TRBD1 or TRBD2 (5 bases each). Germline V gene sequence: CDR1 SGDLS, CDR2 YYNGEE. Deletions cut 2 bases from V and 4 bases from J, with 13 bases between. This CDR3 is built from 15 residues. The CDR3 nucleotides are TGTGCCAGCAGCGTCGACAGCGGTACGTACAATGAGCAGTTCTTC. This gives the protein CASSVDSGTYNEQFF.

The genes are TRBV27 and TRBJ2-7, with D unresolved. Germline-derived CDR1 and CDR2 are MNHEY and SMNVEV (reference sequence). With 8 bases removed from V and 2 bases from J, the gap between germline ends came to 13 bases. The CDR3 covers 13 residues. Here the CDR3 reads CASWSRVTYEQYF. For the CDR3, the DNA is TGTGCCAGCTGGAGTCGAGTGACCTACGAGCAGTACTTC.

This clone was seen only once. The chain employs TRBV1 and TRBJ2-7; no DNA check was done on the table's D call, TRBD1. TRBV1 counts as a pseudogene. This CDR3 has 12 amino acids. The CDR3 coding sequence is TGCACCAGCGGCAGGGGGGACTACGAGCAGTACTTC. Residues: CTSGRGDYEQYF.